Listed below are T cell receptor beta chains from one sample, sequenced in a study of cytomegalovirus exposure and HLA in healthy donors. Profiled with immunoSEQ multiplex PCR; TCRdb holds only in-frame clones, not every one. This table holds roughly 150,000 clones, approximately 84% found once. Sequenced: PBMCs. Receptors were obtained from a woman in her 40s in good health and CMV-seropositive. Each CDR3 is given with its conserved first and last residue. Each record gives: D gene, V gene, clone size, J gene, CDR3 DNA, CDR3 protein. The D gene is left open where the match is weak. Size tells how often a clone was seen (once, few, many) or the class of an expanded clone, and some rows leave it out.

TRBD1	TRBV30	NA	TRBJ1-2	TGTGCCTGGGACAGGGTTTGGGGCTACACCTTC	CAWDRVWGYTF
NA	TRBV7-2	once	TRBJ1-5	TGTGCCAGCAGCTTAGGGGGGGATCAGCCCCAGCATTTT	CASSLGGDQPQHF
NA	TRBV19	few	TRBJ1-1	TGTGCCAGTATCCCCTCCCCGGGGGGCGGCACTGAAGCTTTCTTT	CASIPSPGGGTEAFF
NA	TRBV7-2	NA	TRBJ2-3	TGTGCCAGCAGCTCCCGAGGCAAACGGGGTTACACAGATACGCAGTATTTT	CASSSRGKRGYTDTQYF
TRBD1	TRBV19	NA	TRBJ1-1	TGTGCCAGTAGTCCAGCGACAGGGGGCTGGGAAGCTTTCTTT	CASSPATGGWEAFF
NA	TRBV5-1	NA	TRBJ2-4	TGCGCCAGCAGCCCAGGGACACTTTTGGCCATTCAGTACTTC	CASSPGTLLAIQYF
TRBD2	TRBV18	NA	TRBJ2-7	TGTGCCAGCTCACCAGGGAGTGGCGGGGGGGCGTACGAGCAGTACTTC	CASSPGSGGGAYEQYF
NA	TRBV10-3	few	TRBJ2-7	TGTGCCATCAGTGAGGCGGGGACAGATTATGACGAGCAGTACTTC	CAISEAGTDYDEQYF
NA	TRBV5-4	NA	TRBJ1-2	TGTGCCAGCAGCTTGAACGGACACACTAACTATGGCTACACCTTC	CASSLNGHTNYGYTF
NA	TRBV29-1	NA	TRBJ1-2	TGCAGCGTTGAAGATATCCCAGGGCGCTACACCTTC	CSVEDIPGRYTF
TRBD1	TRBV7-8	NA	TRBJ1-1	TGTGCCAGCAGCTCCTCCGGGACAGGGGGACCCACTGAAGCTTTCTTT	CASSSSGTGGPTEAFF
NA	TRBV19	NA	TRBJ1-5	TGTGCCAGTAGTCCCGACAGCCTGTATAGCAATCAGCCCCAGCATTTT	CASSPDSLYSNQPQHF
TRBD2	TRBV5-1	NA	TRBJ2-3	TGCGCCAGCAGCAGAGCGGGGGGAACCACAGATACGCAGTATTTT	CASSRAGGTTDTQYF
TRBD2	TRBV20-1	NA	TRBJ2-5	TGCAGCGGGACTACCCAAGAGACCCAGTACTTC	CSGTTQETQYF
NA	TRBV19	once	TRBJ1-2	TGTGCCACTCGGGACACTCCTAACTATGGCTACACCTTC	CATRDTPNYGYTF
NA	TRBV5-4	few	TRBJ1-4	TGTGCCAGCAGCTCCGGGTTTACGACTAATGAAAAACTGTTTTTT	CASSSGFTTNEKLFF